What follows is one T cell receptor (beta chain) and its context. No cognate antigen has been identified for it. No much larger clonotype is one base removed from it; base qualities were not supplied. Other DNA sequences in the sample encode the same CDR3. TCRbeta CDR3 regions were amplified from genomic DNA using the immunoSEQ Assay, a bias-controlled multiplex PCR. The authors processed their data as follows. The number of nucleated cells in each sample was estimated from the amplification of reference gene primers within the assay. To quantify the absolute abundance of each unique TCRbeta CDR3 rearrangement, sequence reads were collapsed and filtered. For each sample, productive Simpson clonality was calculated as the square root of Simpson's diversity index across productive rearrangements. TCRdb took this table from immuneACCESS and kept in-frame rearrangements with V and J called. Such tables lack part of the clones; where checked against another copy, unresolved V genes explain under half of the gap, and the rest is unexplained. V and J calls plus clone size are reproduced from that table; the DNA served to infer D and trimming. The sample table holds about 440,000 clones, of which 80% to 90% were seen once. Approximately 4.5% of the sample is taken by the ten largest.

This sample is part of a study of blood T cell repertoires in COVID-19 (TCRdb year 2020). Study-wide context: Samples from collaborators originated in the United States, Italy and Spain and spanned both the acute and convalescent phases of COVID-19. The prospective study material was composed of cDNA or gDNA derived from T cells, B-cell-depleted T cells, or PBMCs. The dataset comprised deeply sampled blood TCRbeta repertoires from subjects exposed to, actively infected with, or recovered from COVID-19. The repertoires were released in a freely available public database intended as a resource for research on the immune response to SARS-CoV-2. Samples came from the ongoing ImmuneRACE study (first 160 participants) plus 1,254 subjects from 6 global collaborators. A de-identified subject ID, COVID-19 status, age in years and sex were almost always included in the sample metadata. Where available, HLA class I and class II types were taken from metadata supplied by the sample provider and were not determined by assay-based typing.

The cysteine opens and the phenylalanine closes a CDR3 of 14 amino acids. Of all the DNA, just the CDR3 is kept, 42 bases in frame from base 1. According to the germline V gene (reference sequence), CDR1 reads SGHNT and CDR2 reads YYREEE. Germline trimming: 0 bases from V, 2 bases from J; junction bases outside gene matches: 0. Whole blood was collected in K2EDTA tubes by collaborating institutions according to the institutions' own protocols. For TCRbeta analysis, collaborators shipped samples in one of three forms: frozen whole blood, isolated PBMCs, or DNA extracted from either of those sample types. The full study reports these points: The amount of clinical and demographic metadata varied by source and participant and was provided uncurated.

Sequenced input: peripheral blood. The rearranged segments are TRBV5-4 and TRBJ2-7, and TRBD1 aligns with 9 junction nucleotides. This TCR came from a woman younger than 45 with acute or convalescent COVID-19. The CDR3: CASSLGQGAYEQYF. The DNA is TGTGCCAGCAGCTTGGGACAGGGGGCCTACGAGCAGTACTTC.